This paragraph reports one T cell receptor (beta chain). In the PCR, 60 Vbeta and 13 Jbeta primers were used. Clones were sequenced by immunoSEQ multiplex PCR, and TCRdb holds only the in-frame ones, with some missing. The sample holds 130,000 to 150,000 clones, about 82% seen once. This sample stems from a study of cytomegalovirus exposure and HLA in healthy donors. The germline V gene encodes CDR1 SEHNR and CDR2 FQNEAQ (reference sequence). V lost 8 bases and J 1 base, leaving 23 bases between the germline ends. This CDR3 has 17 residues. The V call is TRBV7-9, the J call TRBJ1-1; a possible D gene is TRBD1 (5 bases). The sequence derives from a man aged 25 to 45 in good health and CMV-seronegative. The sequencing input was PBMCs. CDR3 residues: CASQARGGRGWNTEAFF. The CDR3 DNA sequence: TGTGCCAGCCAGGCAAGGGGAGGGCGGGGGTGGAACACTGAAGCTTTCTTT.